Below, 2 T cell receptor beta chains from the same sample are listed, as sequenced in a study of CD8 T cells in ankylosing spondylitis. Study observations and caveats: For ankylosing spondylitis blood, a TCR beta motif of fewer than 10 highly homologous variants appeared characteristic.

In TCRdb, the 5' RACE reads were re-called with MiXCR into one record per CDR3 protein. The sample lists hundreds of thousands of distinct CDR3 sequences; roughly 13% were seen once. Their antigen targets remain unknown. Sequencing was performed on blood, either unsorted or a sorted T cell fraction (not recorded which). These receptors were obtained from a male donor with ankylosing spondylitis.

In this sample, this clonotype turned up a few times. The rearrangement links TRBV20-1 to TRBJ1-5; D gene ambiguous. V gave up 1 base and J gave up 5 bases, with 9 bases separating them. The CDR3 has 13 amino acids. Looked up from germline, CDR1 is DFQATT and CDR2 is SNEGSKA (reference sequence). CDR3: CSARADWDQPQHF. CDR3 DNA sequence: TGCAGTGCTAGAGCTGATTGGGATCAGCCCCAGCATTTT.

The chain links TRBV5-1 to TRBJ2-7; tentatively, D is TRBD1 or TRBD2 (5 bases each). V was shortened by 0 bases and J by 1 base, with 8 bases between the two germline ends. The CDR3 covers 14 residues. Germline CDR1 is SGHRS and CDR2 is YFSETQ. This CDR3 reads CASSLGDGSYEQYV. The DNA for the CDR3 is TGCGCCAGCAGCTTGGGGGACGGTTCCTACGAGCAGTACGTC.